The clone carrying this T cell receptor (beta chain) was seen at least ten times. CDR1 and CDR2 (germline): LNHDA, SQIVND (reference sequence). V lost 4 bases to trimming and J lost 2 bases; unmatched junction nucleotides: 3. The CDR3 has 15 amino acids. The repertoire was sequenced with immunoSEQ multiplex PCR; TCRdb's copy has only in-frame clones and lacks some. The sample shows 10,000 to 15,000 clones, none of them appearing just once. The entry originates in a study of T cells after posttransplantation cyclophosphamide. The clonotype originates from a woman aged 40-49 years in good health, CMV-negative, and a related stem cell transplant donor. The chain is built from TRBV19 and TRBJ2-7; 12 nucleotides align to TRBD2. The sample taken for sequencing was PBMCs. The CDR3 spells CASSTRTSGAYEQYF. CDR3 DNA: TGTGCCAGTAGTACCCGGACTAGCGGGGCCTACGAGCAGTACTTC.